Listed below are T cell receptor beta chains from one sample, sequenced in a study of post-analysis software for immune sequencing data. TCRdb re-derived calls from the PCR reads in MiXCR, one entry per CDR3 protein. The sample contains hundreds of thousands of distinct CDR3 sequences, 59% of which appear only once. The sequencing input was blood. The receptors derive from a girl aged 2 to 9 with multiple sclerosis. Both conserved end residues are part of each CDR3. A D gene is named only where the DNA matches it firmly. For some rows the clone size is stated as once, few or many, or as a class when expanded; others skip it.

>TRBV7-2|.|.|TRBJ2-1
TGTGCCAGCAGTACAGGGATGGACAATGAGCAGTTCTTC
CASSTGMDNEQFF
>TRBV12-3/TRBV12-4|TRBD1|.|TRBJ2-4
TGTGCCAGCAGTGACAGGGGCGACGGGATTGCCCGAAACATTCAGTACTTC
CASSDRGDGIARNIQYF
>TRBV9|.|.|TRBJ2-1
TGTGCCAGCAGCGTATCGAGAAGGGGGACGGGGAATGAGCAGTTCTTC
CASSVSRRGTGNEQFF
>TRBV10-3|.|.|TRBJ2-7
TGTGCCATCAGTGTCGAGGGGGCCTACGAGCAGTACTTC
CAISVEGAYEQYF
>TRBV27|.|.|TRBJ1-2
TGTGCCAGCAGCCTAAACCCCAGACTTTCACTTTATGGCTACACCTTC
CASSLNPRLSLYGYTF
>TRBV5-6|.|.|TRBJ2-3
TGTGCCAGCAGCCCCCTAGGCACCGGGACTCCGCCAGATACGCAGTATTTT
CASSPLGTGTPPDTQYF
>TRBV4-3|.|few|TRBJ1-2
TGCGCCAGCAGCCAAGGGGGATGGTTGGGACGCTATGGCTACACCTTC
CASSQGGWLGRYGYTF
>TRBV7-9|TRBD1|.|TRBJ1-1
TGTGCCAGCGGCCGCCGCCCAACAGGGGGCAGACGGGTGAACACTGAAGCTTTCTTT
CASGRRPTGGRRVNTEAFF
>TRBV4-2|TRBD2|few|TRBJ2-3
TGTGCCAGCAGCCAAGATCGTAGTGGTAGCGGGGTCACAGATACGCAGTATTTT
CASSQDRSGSGVTDTQYF
>TRBV12-3/TRBV12-4|.|.|TRBJ2-1
TGTGCCAGCAGGACTAGCTACAATGAGCAGTTCTTC
CASRTSYNEQFF
>TRBV30|.|.|TRBJ2-1
TGTGCCTGGAGTCGGTCTCTTTCGTACAATGAGCAGTTCTTC
CAWSRSLSYNEQFF
>TRBV5-5|.|few|TRBJ2-7
TGTGCCGGCAGCTTGGGGGGGTCCGACAGGTCCTACGAGCAGTACTTC
CAGSLGGSDRSYEQYF
>TRBV20-1|.|.|TRBJ2-3
TGCAGTGCTAGAGATCGGTCTAGCCTCACAGATACGCAGTATTTT
CSARDRSSLTDTQYF
>TRBV20-1|TRBD2|few|TRBJ2-5
TGCAGTGCTAGTCTAGCGGGCCAAGAGACCCAGTACTTC
CSASLAGQETQYF
>TRBV20-1|.|few|TRBJ1-5
TGCAGTGCGGAGCGACTGATTAGCAATCAGCCCCAGCATTTT
CSAERLISNQPQHF
>TRBV11-2|TRBD2|.|TRBJ2-1
TGTGCCAGCAGCTTAGGGGCGGGAGGGCCCTCTCTCTACAATGAGCAGTTCTTC
CASSLGAGGPSLYNEQFF
>TRBV6-5|TRBD1|.|TRBJ2-2
TGTGCCAGCACCTTTGAAGACAGGGGAGGCACCGGGGAGCTGTTTTTT
CASTFEDRGGTGELFF
>TRBV7-9|TRBD1|.|TRBJ1-4
TGTGCCAGCAGCGAGGGACAGCTTAATGAAAAACTGTTTTTT
CASSEGQLNEKLFF
>TRBV27|.|.|TRBJ1-2
TGTGCCAGCAGTCAATCAGAACTCTCCAGCTATGGCTACACCTTC
CASSQSELSSYGYTF
>TRBV15|.|few|TRBJ1-5
TGTGCCACCAGCAGAGATGCAGAAGGCAATCAGCCCCAGCATTTT
CATSRDAEGNQPQHF
>TRBV10-1|.|.|TRBJ2-4
TGCGCCAGCAGTGACTCAGGGACCAAAAACATTCAGTACTTC
CASSDSGTKNIQYF
>TRBV20-1|TRBD1|few|TRBJ1-2
TGCAGTGCCGGGACAGGCCTTAACTATGGCTACACCTTC
CSAGTGLNYGYTF
>TRBV4-1|TRBD1|.|TRBJ2-4
TGCGCCAGCAGCTCACCTAGTGAGGGGGCAGCCAAAAACATTCAGTACTTC
CASSSPSEGAAKNIQYF
>TRBV5-1|.|.|TRBJ2-1
TGCGCCAGCAGCATATACCGATATCGACACAATGAGCAGTTCTTC
CASSIYRYRHNEQFF
>TRBV7-2|.|.|TRBJ2-6
TGTGCCAGCAGCTTGTTCGCAGACTCTGGGGCCAACGTCCTGACTTTC
CASSLFADSGANVLTF
>TRBV29-1|.|.|TRBJ2-1
TGCAGCGTTGTAGGAGACCGAACCTACAATGAGCAGTTCTTC
CSVVGDRTYNEQFF
>TRBV29-1|TRBD1|.|TRBJ2-6
TGCAGCGCCGAGGACAGGATTAGCTCGGGGGCCAACGTCCTGACTTTC
CSAEDRISSGANVLTF
>TRBV27|TRBD2|few|TRBJ2-3
TGTGCCAGCAGTTCCTACCCTAGCGGAACAGATACGCAGTATTTT
CASSSYPSGTDTQYF
>TRBV5-1|.|.|TRBJ2-5
TGTGCCAGCAGACTGGAAGAGACCCAGTACTTC
CASRLEETQYF
>TRBV7-9|.|once|TRBJ2-7
TGTGCCAGCAGCTTAAGCGGCTGGAACTACGAGCAGTACTTC
CASSLSGWNYEQYF
>TRBV7-2|.|once|TRBJ1-2
TGTGCCAGCAGCTTAGCGTTCGCTAACTATGGCTACACCTTC
CASSLAFANYGYTF
>TRBV10-1|TRBD2|once|TRBJ2-3
TGCGCCAGCAGTGGGAACCCGGGACTAGCGGGGGGCACAGATACGCAGTATTTT
CASSGNPGLAGGTDTQYF
>TRBV5-1|.|few|TRBJ1-5
TGCGCCAGCAGCTTGGAGGGGGAGGTCAATCAGCCCCAGCATTTT
CASSLEGEVNQPQHF
>TRBV3-1|.|.|TRBJ1-1
TGTGCCAGCAGCCCGGACCTGGCCGCTCGCGCTTTCTTT
CASSPDLAARAFF
>TRBV7-9|TRBD1|.|TRBJ1-2
TGTACCAGCAGTCAAACCAGACAGGGCCACTATGGCTACACCTTC
CTSSQTRQGHYGYTF
>TRBV5-1|.|.|TRBJ2-1
TGCGCCAGCAGCTTGGAGGCTGCCTCCTCCTACAATGAGCAGTTCTTC
CASSLEAASSYNEQFF
>TRBV10-3|.|.|TRBJ2-1
TGTGCCATCTCCGGGACACAATCCTACAATGAGCAGTTCTTC
CAISGTQSYNEQFF